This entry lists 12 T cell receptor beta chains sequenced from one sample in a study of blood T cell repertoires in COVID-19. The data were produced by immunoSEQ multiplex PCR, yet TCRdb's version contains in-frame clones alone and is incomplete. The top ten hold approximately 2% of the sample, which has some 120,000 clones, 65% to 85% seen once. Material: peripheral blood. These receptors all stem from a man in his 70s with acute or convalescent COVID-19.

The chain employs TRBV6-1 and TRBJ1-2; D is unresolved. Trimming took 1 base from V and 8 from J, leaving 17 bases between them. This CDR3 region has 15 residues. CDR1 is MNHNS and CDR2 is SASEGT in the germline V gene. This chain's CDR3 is CASSEVATGLKGYTF. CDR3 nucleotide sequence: TGTGCCAGCAGTGAAGTTGCAACCGGACTGAAGGGCTACACCTTC.

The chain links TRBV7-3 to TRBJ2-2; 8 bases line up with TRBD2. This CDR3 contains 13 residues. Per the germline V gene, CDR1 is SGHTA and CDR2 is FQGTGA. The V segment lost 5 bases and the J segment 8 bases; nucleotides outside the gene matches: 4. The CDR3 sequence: CASSRSGTGELFF. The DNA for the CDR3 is TGTGCCAGCAGCCGTAGCGGGACAGGGGAGCTGTTTTTT.

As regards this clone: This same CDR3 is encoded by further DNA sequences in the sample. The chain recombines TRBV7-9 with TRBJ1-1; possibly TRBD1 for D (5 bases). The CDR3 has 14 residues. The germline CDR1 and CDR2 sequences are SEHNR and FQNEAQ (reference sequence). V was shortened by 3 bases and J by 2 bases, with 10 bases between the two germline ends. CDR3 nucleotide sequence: TGTGCCAGCAGCTTGGGGACTGATAACACTGAAGCTTTCTTT. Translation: CASSLGTDNTEAFF.

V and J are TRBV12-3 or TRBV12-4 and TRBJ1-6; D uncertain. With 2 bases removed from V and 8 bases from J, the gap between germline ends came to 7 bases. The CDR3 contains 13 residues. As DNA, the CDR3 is TGTGCCAGCAGTTTACAGGAAGATTCACCCCTCCACTTT. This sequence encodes CASSLQEDSPLHF.

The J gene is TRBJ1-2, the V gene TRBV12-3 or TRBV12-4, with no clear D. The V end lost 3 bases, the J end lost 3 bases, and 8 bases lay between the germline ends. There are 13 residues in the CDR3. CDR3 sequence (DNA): TGTGCCAGCAGTTTCGCCGGGGACTATGGCTACACCTTC. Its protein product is CASSFAGDYGYTF.

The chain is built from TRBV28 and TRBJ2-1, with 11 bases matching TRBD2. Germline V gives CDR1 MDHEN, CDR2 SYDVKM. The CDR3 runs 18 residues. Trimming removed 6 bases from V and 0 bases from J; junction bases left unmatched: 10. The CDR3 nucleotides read TGTGCCAGCAGCCGAGGACTAGCGGGTCCTCCCTCCTACAATGAGCAGTTCTTC. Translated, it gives CASSRGLAGPPSYNEQFF.

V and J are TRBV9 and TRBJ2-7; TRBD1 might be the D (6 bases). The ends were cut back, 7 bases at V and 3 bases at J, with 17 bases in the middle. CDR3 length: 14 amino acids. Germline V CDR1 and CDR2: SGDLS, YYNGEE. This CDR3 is CASSPGQGLYEQYF. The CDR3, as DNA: TGTGCCAGCTCACCGGGACAAGGACTCTACGAGCAGTACTTC.

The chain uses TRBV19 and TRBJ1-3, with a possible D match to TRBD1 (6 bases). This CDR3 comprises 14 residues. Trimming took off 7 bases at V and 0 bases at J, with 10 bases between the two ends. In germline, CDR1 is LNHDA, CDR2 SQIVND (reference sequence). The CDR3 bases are TGTGCCAGTAACACAGGGTCCTCTGGAAACACCATATATTTT. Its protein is CASNTGSSGNTIYF.

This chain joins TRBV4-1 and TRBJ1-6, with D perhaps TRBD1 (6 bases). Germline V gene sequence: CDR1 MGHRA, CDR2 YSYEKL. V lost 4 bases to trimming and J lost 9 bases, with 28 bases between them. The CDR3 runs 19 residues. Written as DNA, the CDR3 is TGCGCCAGCAGCCCCAAGGGGGTGGCCCGACAGCCGTCTAGTTCACCCCTCCACTTT. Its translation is CASSPKGVARQPSSSPLHF.

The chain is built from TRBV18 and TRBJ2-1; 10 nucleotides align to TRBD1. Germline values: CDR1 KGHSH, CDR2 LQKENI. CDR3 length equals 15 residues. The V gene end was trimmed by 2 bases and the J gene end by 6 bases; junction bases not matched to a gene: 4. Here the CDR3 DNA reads TGTGCCAGCTCACCATTTAGGACAGGGGGCAATGAGCAGTTCTTC. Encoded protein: CASSPFRTGGNEQFF.

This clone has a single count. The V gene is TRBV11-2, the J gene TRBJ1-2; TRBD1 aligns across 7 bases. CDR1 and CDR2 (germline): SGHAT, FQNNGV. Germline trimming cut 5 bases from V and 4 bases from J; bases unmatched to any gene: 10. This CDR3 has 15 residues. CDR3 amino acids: CASSGARGYGYGYTF. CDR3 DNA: TGTGCCAGCAGCGGCGCCAGGGGGTACGGCTATGGCTACACCTTC.

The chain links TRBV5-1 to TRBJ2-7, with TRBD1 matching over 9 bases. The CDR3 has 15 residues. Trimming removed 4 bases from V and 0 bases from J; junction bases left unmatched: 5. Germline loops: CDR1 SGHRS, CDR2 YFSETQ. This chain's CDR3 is CASSTGQGPSYEQYF. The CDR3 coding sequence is TGCGCCAGCAGCACCGGACAGGGGCCCTCCTACGAGCAGTACTTC.